The 10 T cell receptor beta chains reported below all come from one sample, sequenced in a study of blood T cells in healthy people across ages. The second PCR ran about 6 to 12 cycles with a sample-barcoded 5' primer and J-beta primers. TCRdb re-analysed the 5' RACE reads in MiXCR, keeping a single row per CDR3 protein. The sample yields around 800,000 distinct CDR3 sequences, about 46% seen once. Material for sequencing was blood. The receptor set was obtained from an elderly man in good health.

V is TRBV29-1 and J is TRBJ2-1, with TRBD2 as a possible D gene (5 bases). Per the germline V gene, CDR1 is SQVTM and CDR2 is ANQGSEA. Trimming shortened V by 6 bases and J by 0 bases, and 9 bases separated the two germline ends. The CDR3 sequence is 13 residues long. The CDR3 nucleotides are TGCAGCGTCGCGGGCAGCTCCTACAATGAGCAGTTCTTC. It translates to CSVAGSSYNEQFF.

In nucleotides, the CDR3 is TGCAGCGTTGCGGACAGGGCTGGTGAAAAACTGTTTTTT. As protein: CSVADRAGEKLFF. This sequence joins TRBV29-1 and TRBJ1-4, with TRBD1 matching 8 bases. Germline V CDR1 and CDR2: SQVTM, ANQGSEA. Trimming took 4 bases from V and 7 from J; bases not matched to a gene: 5. The CDR3 extends over 13 amino acids.

This clonotype has a single count. This chain links TRBV15 with TRBJ1-6; TRBD1 matches 9 bases. This CDR3 has 17 amino acids. J gave up 4 bases and V 3 bases, and 7 bases lay outside the gene matches. Germline CDR1 LNHNV, CDR2 YYDKDF (reference sequence). CDR3 protein: CATSRGQGIGYNSPLHF. CDR3 DNA sequence: TGTGCCACCAGCAGGGGACAGGGAATCGGGTATAATTCACCCCTCCACTTT.

The count of this clonotype is one. The CDR3 loop reads CSATDRLANTGELFF. The CDR3 DNA follows: TGCAGTGCTACGGACAGGCTCGCAAACACCGGGGAGCTGTTTTTT. The gene calls are TRBV20-1 and TRBJ2-2; TRBD1 aligns across 7 bases. Germline V lookup: CDR1 DFQATT, CDR2 SNEGSKA (reference sequence). This CDR3 comprises 15 residues. Trimming cost V 4 bases and J 2 bases; bases outside gene matches: 7.

V is TRBV20-1 and J is TRBJ2-1; TRBD2 matches 8 bases. Germline V gives CDR1 DFQATT, CDR2 SNEGSKA (reference sequence). V was clipped by 6 bases and J by 9 bases; unmatched bases: 19. The CDR3 loop spans 16 amino acids. The CDR3 protein is CSAIRGAGAVGGEQFF. DNA for the CDR3: TGCAGTGCCATAAGGGGAGCGGGAGCTGTCGGGGGTGAGCAGTTCTTC.

This clonotype has more than one count but fewer than ten. A read error may explain this, as a much larger clone is one base away. The chain recombines TRBV20-1 with TRBJ1-4; TRBD1 agrees at 7 bases. There are 14 residues in the CDR3. Germline V lookup: CDR1 DFQATT, CDR2 SNEGSKA (reference sequence). The ends lost 1 base at V and 8 bases at J; junction bases unmatched: 7. The CDR3 region is CSARGAGGLEKLFF. The DNA of the CDR3 is TGCAGTGCTAGAGGTGCAGGGGGTTTGGAAAAACTGTTTTTT.

The chain uses TRBV6-1 and TRBJ2-6, with D possibly matching TRBD1 (6 bases). The CDR3 covers 17 residues. V was clipped by 6 bases and J by 2 bases, with 17 bases between them. Germline V lookup: CDR1 MNHNS, CDR2 SASEGT. CDR3 DNA: TGTGCCAGCAGCCGTAAGAAGACAGGTCCTGGGGCCAACGTCCTGACTTTC. Translated, it gives CASSRKKTGPGANVLTF.

This chain uses TRBV18 with TRBJ2-4; D is unclear. The V gene's germline CDR1 is KGHSH and CDR2 LQKENI. Trimming removed 0 bases from V and 0 bases from J, with 9 bases in between. This CDR3 has 16 amino acids. CDR3 bases: TGTGCCAGCTCACCACCGGGGAACCTAGCCAAAAACATTCAGTACTTC. Protein: CASSPPGNLAKNIQYF.

The J gene is TRBJ2-3, the V gene TRBV20-1, with D uncertain. The germline V gene encodes CDR1 DFQATT and CDR2 SNEGSKA (reference sequence). The V end lost 4 bases, the J end lost 4 bases, and 9 bases lay between the germline ends. CDR3 length equals 12 residues. The CDR3 protein is CSANGEADTQYF. The CDR3 DNA sequence: TGCAGTGCTAATGGTGAAGCAGATACGCAGTATTTT.

The table lists this clonotype with a few counts. The J gene is TRBJ2-1, the V gene TRBV12-3 or TRBV12-4, with D hard to call. The CDR3 loop spans 15 amino acids. The V gene lost 0 bases and the J gene lost 8 bases, with 14 bases spanning the gap. The CDR3 sequence: CASSLAPRSPHEQFF. The CDR3 DNA follows: TGTGCCAGCAGTTTAGCCCCCCGTAGCCCCCATGAGCAGTTCTTC.